These 28 T cell receptor beta chains came from one sample sequenced in a study of blood T cells in healthy people across ages. Through a sample-barcoded 5' primer and a J-beta primer mix, a second PCR was run for roughly 6 to 12 cycles. TCRdb reprocessed the 5' RACE reads with MiXCR, giving one entry per CDR3 protein. The repertoire includes just over 800,000 distinct CDR3 sequences, 55% to 65% of them detected once, and around a quarter sits in the top ten. Sequencing input: blood. The receptor set was obtained from a man aged 30-40 years in good health.

This rearrangement joins TRBV4-1 to TRBJ2-5; 9 bases line up with TRBD2. The CDR3 is made up of 17 amino acids. V dropped 4 bases and J dropped 1; count of bases not matched to a gene: 10. Germline CDR1 reads MGHRA; CDR2 reads YSYEKL. Here the CDR3 reads CASSLKILAGRQETQYF. The CDR3 region has the DNA TGCGCCAGCAGCCTAAAGATCCTAGCGGGGCGCCAAGAGACCCAGTACTTC.

In this sample, this clonotype turned up many times. V gene TRBV21-1 combines with J gene TRBJ2-7; TRBD1 was called by the table and not checked on the DNA. TRBV21-1 is reported as a pseudogene. This CDR3 has 17 residues. The CDR3 coding sequence is TGTGCCAGCAGCAAGGTCCAACACAGGGGGTGTTCCTACGAGCAGTACTTC. This encodes CASSKVQHRGCSYEQYF.

The chain joins TRBV27 to TRBJ2-7, with D possibly called TRBD1 or TRBD2 (5 bases each). Germline V gives CDR1 MNHEY, CDR2 SMNVEV (reference sequence). The CDR3 runs 15 residues. Trimming pared 2 bases from V and 2 bases from J, leaving 13 bases between. DNA for the CDR3: TGTGCCAGCAGTTTAGGGGGTCGTAGGACCTACGAGCAGTACTTC. Translated: CASSLGGRRTYEQYF.

This rearrangement joins TRBV11-2 to TRBJ1-5; no firm D call. Germline CDR1 SGHAT, CDR2 FQNNGV. Deletions cut 2 bases from V and 5 bases from J, with 7 bases between. The CDR3 is 13 residues long. The CDR3 region has the DNA TGTGCCAGCAGCTTACGAGACCATCAGCCCCAGCATTTT. Protein sequence: CASSLRDHQPQHF.

This clonotype was detected only a few times. J is TRBJ1-2 and V is TRBV4-3; 11 bases fit TRBD1. This CDR3 spans 16 amino acids. V dropped 0 bases and J dropped 5; count of bases not matched to a gene: 5. CDR1 is LGHNA, CDR2 YSLEER, per germline. The CDR3 bases are TGCGCCAGCAGCCAAGAGGGACAGGGGGTCTTATATGGCTACACCTTC. Translating it yields CASSQEGQGVLYGYTF.

This clonotype was counted a few times. The V call is TRBV5-1, the J call TRBJ2-7; the D gene is possibly TRBD2 (6 bases). Germline lookup yields CDR1 SGHRS and CDR2 YFSETQ. CDR3 length equals 14 residues. Trimming removed 0 bases from V and 6 bases from J, with 13 bases in between. For the CDR3, the DNA is TGCGCCAGCAGCTTGGATGGAGGGTTTTCCGAGCAGTACTTC. It yields the protein CASSLDGGFSEQYF.

The V gene is TRBV4-2, the J gene TRBJ1-6; TRBD1 agrees at 9 bases. Per the germline V gene, CDR1 is LGHNA and CDR2 is YNFKEQ. There are 17 residues in the CDR3. The ends lost 1 base at V and 2 bases at J; junction bases unmatched: 3. CDR3 residues: CASSQATGGTYNSPLHF. As DNA, the CDR3 is TGTGCCAGCAGCCAAGCCACAGGGGGCACCTATAATTCACCCCTCCACTTT.

This clonotype was recorded only once. This chain uses TRBV6-5 with TRBJ1-1; D remains ambiguous. From germline, CDR1 is MNHEY and CDR2 SVGAGI. V lost 2 bases and J lost 4, with 17 bases in between. CDR3 length equals 16 residues. CDR3 coding DNA: TGTGCCAGCAGTTACCTCTCGGGGTCGGTGAGCACTGAAGCTTTCTTT. Protein product: CASSYLSGSVSTEAFF.

The chain joins TRBV27 to TRBJ2-1; a possible D gene is TRBD1 (6 bases). Germline loops: CDR1 MNHEY, CDR2 SMNVEV (reference sequence). With 5 bases removed from V and 5 bases from J, the gap between germline ends came to 16 bases. The CDR3 runs to 15 residues. The CDR3 is CASSLRNSGDNEQFF. Written as DNA, the CDR3 is TGTGCCAGCAGTCTTAGGAATTCAGGGGACAATGAGCAGTTCTTC.

This clonotype has a count of ten or more. The rearrangement uses TRBV20-1 and TRBJ2-2; D perhaps matches TRBD1 (5 bases). Looked up from germline, CDR1 is DFQATT and CDR2 is SNEGSKA (reference sequence). The CDR3 totals 13 residues. V shed 5 bases and J shed 5 bases, with 12 bases lying between them. The CDR3 sequence is CSAPTVSTGELFF. CDR3 in DNA: TGCAGTGCTCCGACAGTTTCGACCGGGGAGCTGTTTTTT.

This clonotype has more than one count but fewer than ten. V gene TRBV27 combines with J gene TRBJ1-1; D gene ambiguous. Per germline, CDR1 MNHEY and CDR2 SMNVEV (reference sequence). Trimming pared 3 bases from V and 1 base from J, leaving 6 bases between. CDR3 length equals 13 residues. CDR3 nucleotide sequence: TGTGCCAGCAGTTTCACGGCGAACACTGAAGCTTTCTTT. This codes for CASSFTANTEAFF.

CDR3 DNA: TGCAGCGTTTTCGTAAGCTCCTACGAGCAGTACTTC. This translates into CSVFVSSYEQYF. This chain links TRBV29-1 with TRBJ2-7, with D unresolved. Looked up from germline, CDR1 is SQVTM and CDR2 is ANQGSEA. V was cut by 5 bases and J by 0 bases, with 8 bases left in between. The CDR3 has 12 amino acids.

The chain carries TRBV7-2 and TRBJ1-2; no clear D gene. V shed 6 bases and J shed 0 bases, with 8 bases lying between them. Per germline, CDR1 SGHTA and CDR2 FQGNSA. This CDR3 contains 13 residues. The CDR3 region is CASREITNYGYTF. The CDR3 bases are TGTGCCAGCAGAGAGATTACTAACTATGGCTACACCTTC.

The genes are TRBV5-4 and TRBJ2-4; either TRBD1 or TRBD2 may fit D (5 bases each). With 1 base removed from V and 4 bases from J, the gap between germline ends came to 12 bases. CDR3 length: 15 amino acids. In germline, CDR1 is SGHNT, CDR2 YYREEE (reference sequence). The CDR3 sequence: CASSLLSEGKNIQYF. The CDR3 DNA follows: TGTGCCAGCAGCTTGCTAAGCGAGGGGAAAAACATTCAGTACTTC.

This sequence joins TRBV6-5 and TRBJ1-2, with D unclear. CDR3 size: 11 residues. V lost 7 bases and J 4 bases, leaving 7 bases between the germline ends. Germline CDR1 and CDR2: MNHEY and SVGAGI. CDR3 in amino acids: CASKTPYGYTF. CDR3 DNA: TGTGCCAGCAAGACACCCTATGGCTACACCTTC.

J is TRBJ1-5 and V is TRBV6-1; D ambiguous. V lost 4 bases, J lost 0 bases, and 10 bases lay in between. CDR1 is MNHNS and CDR2 is SASEGT in the germline V gene. The CDR3 is made up of 15 amino acids. DNA for the CDR3: TGTGCCAGCAGTGCGCCGAGCCATAGCAATCAGCCCCAGCATTTT. Its translation: CASSAPSHSNQPQHF.

This clonotype was recorded a few times. The V gene is TRBV10-3, the J gene TRBJ2-5, with D hard to call. Per the germline V gene, CDR1 is ENHRY and CDR2 is SYGVKD. V lost 0 bases and J 1 base, leaving 9 bases between the germline ends. This CDR3 has 15 residues. DNA of the CDR3: TGTGCCATCAGTGAGTCGACACGTTCCCAAGAGACCCAGTACTTC. Translated: CAISESTRSQETQYF.

The gene calls are TRBV12-3 or TRBV12-4 and TRBJ2-3; D may be TRBD1 or TRBD2 (5 bases each). Trimming took off 6 bases at V and 1 base at J, with 8 bases between the two ends. This CDR3 is 13 amino acids long. The CDR3 region is CASRLGGTDTQYF. The DNA of the CDR3 is TGTGCCAGCAGGCTGGGGGGCACAGATACGCAGTATTTT.

The rearrangement uses TRBV3-1 and TRBJ1-5; the D gene is possibly TRBD1 (6 bases). Germline lookup yields CDR1 LGHDT and CDR2 YNNKEL (reference sequence). CDR3 length: 14 residues. Trimming took 5 bases from V and 7 from J, leaving 15 bases between them. This CDR3 is CASSNGGEGQPQHF. CDR3 bases: TGTGCCAGCAGCAACGGGGGCGAGGGACAGCCCCAGCATTTT.

The chain is built from TRBV7-9 and TRBJ2-6; perhaps TRBD1 as D (6 bases). CDR3 length: 15 amino acids. Trimming shortened V by 9 bases and J by 1 base, and 13 bases separated the two germline ends. The germline gives CDR1 SEHNR, CDR2 FQNEAQ (reference sequence). CDR3 protein: CASWQGWSGANVLTF. The CDR3 region has the DNA TGTGCCAGTTGGCAGGGGTGGTCTGGGGCCAACGTCCTGACTTTC.

A few counts support this clonotype. The chain has TRBV29-1 and TRBJ2-5; 11 nucleotides line up with TRBD1. The CDR3 is 19 amino acids. Germline V lookup: CDR1 SQVTM, CDR2 ANQGSEA. V was clipped by 4 bases and J by 0 bases; unmatched bases: 16. The CDR3 loop reads CSVGTNKDRGLWYQETQYF. The CDR3 coding sequence is TGCAGCGTTGGGACCAACAAGGACAGGGGGCTGTGGTACCAAGAGACCCAGTACTTC. Full variable domain (missing parts from reference TRBV29-1 and TRBJ2-5): SAVISQKPSRDICQRGTSLTIQCQVDSQVTMMFWYRQQPGQSLTLIATANQGSEATYESGFVIDKFPISRPNLTFSTLTVSNMSPEDSSIYLCSVGTNKDRGLWYQETQYFGPGTRLLVL.

The chain couples TRBV28 to TRBJ1-4, with 7 bases matching TRBD1. There are 12 residues in the CDR3. Per the germline V gene, CDR1 is MDHEN and CDR2 is SYDVKM. The junction had 6 bases not matched to a gene; V was cut back by 9 bases and J by 8 bases. Written as DNA, the CDR3 is TGTGCCAGTAAACAGGGACAGGAAAAACTGTTTTTT. It translates to CASKQGQEKLFF. The variable domain in full, with the rest retrieved from reference TRBV28 and TRBJ1-4, is DVKVTQSSRYLVKRTGEKVFLECVQDMDHENMFWYRQDPGLGLRLIYFSYDVKMKEKGDIPEGYSVSREKKERFSLILESASTNQTSMYLCASKQGQEKLFFGSGTQLSVL.

The V gene is TRBV3-1, the J gene TRBJ2-1; 7 bases are shared with TRBD1. With V trimmed by 4 bases and J by 10 bases, 10 bases remained unmatched. The CDR3 has 14 residues. Germline values: CDR1 LGHDT, CDR2 YNNKEL (reference sequence). The CDR3 nucleotides read TGTGCCAGCAGCCTACCGGGACAGTCCTACGAGCAGTTCTTC. Translation: CASSLPGQSYEQFF.

This clonotype was detected only a few times. The chain combines TRBV4-3 with TRBJ2-3; D is perhaps TRBD2 (5 bases). The germline V gene encodes CDR1 LGHNA and CDR2 YSLEER. V was pared by 0 bases and J by 0 bases, with 13 bases between. This CDR3 has 17 amino acids. CDR3: CASSQERGHASTDTQYF. The CDR3 DNA reads TGCGCCAGCAGCCAAGAACGAGGGCACGCTAGCACAGATACGCAGTATTTT.

The V and J genes are TRBV27 and TRBJ2-7; either TRBD1 or TRBD2 may supply D (6 bases each). In germline, CDR1 is MNHEY, CDR2 SMNVEV (reference sequence). Between the trimmed V and J ends, which lost 3 bases and 5 bases, there was a span of 17 bases. The CDR3 sequence is 15 residues long. The CDR3 reads CASSFFWGAENEQYF. CDR3 nucleotide sequence: TGTGCCAGCAGTTTCTTCTGGGGGGCGGAAAACGAGCAGTACTTC.

This sequence joins TRBV7-9 and TRBJ2-4; 8 nucleotides agree with TRBD1. Trimming at V came to 6 bases and at J to 6 bases, leaving 7 bases not matched to a gene. CDR1 SEHNR and CDR2 FQNEAQ come from the germline V gene (reference sequence). The CDR3 totals 14 residues. The CDR3 spells CASRPGQGTNIQYF. The CDR3 DNA reads TGTGCCAGCAGACCAGGACAGGGCACAAACATTCAGTACTTC.

This rearrangement joins TRBV20-1 to TRBJ2-4; a possible D gene is TRBD1 (6 bases). Germline assignment: CDR1 DFQATT and CDR2 SNEGSKA (reference sequence). This CDR3 region has 15 residues. V lost 1 base and J 1 base, leaving 11 bases between the germline ends. CDR3 residues: CSARVAQGAKNIQYF. CDR3 DNA sequence: TGCAGTGCTAGAGTCGCTCAGGGGGCCAAAAACATTCAGTACTTC.

This chain links TRBV5-5 with TRBJ1-2, with D unclear. V was cut by 2 bases and J by 8 bases, with 10 bases left in between. Germline CDR1 and CDR2: SGHKS and YYEKEE (reference sequence). The CDR3 length is 12 residues. CDR3 bases: TGTGCCAGCAGCTTTAGTGGAGACGGCTACACCTTC. This translates into CASSFSGDGYTF.